Included here is one T cell receptor beta chain sequence, with context. This receptor's antigen is unknown. No much larger clonotype is one base removed from it; base qualities were not supplied. The data belong to a study of T cell responses to AZD1222 COVID-19 vaccine (dated by TCRdb to the early 2020s). Study-wide context: TCR sequencing covered some 240 trial participants: nearly 210 given two doses of AZD1222 and about 26 given two doses of MenACWY control vaccine. Trial participants were enrolled by age into 18-55, 56-69 and 70-plus year subgroups, with approximately 160, 26 and 62 TCR-sequenced participants respectively.

CDR1 is given as MNHEY and CDR2 as SVGAGI, both from the germline V gene. The CDR3 numbers 11 residues from cysteine through phenylalanine. CDR3 DNA is the only sequence kept; it has 33 bases, read in frame from the first base. Trimming at the junction amounts to 7 bases on V and 4 bases on J, and the germline ends lie 5 bases apart. The time point label, as the study defines it: about 28 days (+/-7) after the second vaccine dose. AZD1222 recipients whose second dose came at about 4 weeks and those whose second dose came at about 12 weeks were combined into one group, since spike-specific TCR depth and breadth did not differ between the two schedules. The vaccinee samples were drawn from two UK trials, COV001 and COV002, one of which was a single-blind randomized controlled phase 2/3 trial testing AZD1222 (ChAdOx1 nCoV-19) in healthy adults. Trial participant PBMC samples were collected at day 0 and day 28 after the second dose for TCRbeta chain sequencing.

The paper as a whole reports these results and caveats: After two AZD1222 doses, spike-specific TCR breadth and depth were significantly higher than at day 0 and than in MenACWY recipients. Because no day 14 peak-response samples were available, repertoires were characterized only after the peak T cell response. Participants were mostly white British, with more females than males. The authors suggested clonal diversity may have been underestimated. The 56-69-year group was small, and its depth increase did not reach significance, likely because of low power. Reportedly, close to half of the unique spike-specific TCRs recognized epitopes lying outside the regions that are mutated in the B.1.351 and B.1.1.7 variants. CD4 TCRs associated with the vaccine covered the entire spike protein, and the dominant responses were in regions 160-218 and 743-854. Conclusions about previously exposed vaccinees were limited because only a handful of AZD1222 recipients were SARS-CoV-2 seropositive at baseline.

The CDR3 regions of human TCRbeta chains were subjected to immunosequencing. Concerning the study's data processing: Repertoire TCRs were matched against a reference library of SARS-CoV-2-specific TCRs generated with the MIRA antigen-specificity platform. Breadth meant the fraction of unique TCRs that were SARS-CoV-2-associated, whereas depth meant the fraction of total T cells that were SARS-CoV-2-associated. Using the MIRA data, each spike-specific TCR was assigned both to the spike region to which the TCR was reactive and to a CD4 or CD8 class. Log10-transformed breadth and depth values were compared by one-way ANOVA with Sidak's multiple comparisons tests. As stored in TCRdb, this immuneACCESS dataset retains in-frame rearrangements with V and J assigned. A fraction of the clones does not appear; measured against another copy, unresolved V genes explain less than half of the discrepancy, and the remainder lacks a known reason. Clonal size and the V and J genes are those of that table, whereas D and trimming came from the DNA. The table for this sample lists about 90,000 clones; approximately 88% of them were counted only once. The ten largest clones take up 12% of the sample.

This clonotype originated in an adult who received the AZD1222 COVID-19 vaccine. Sample: peripheral blood, taken 28 days after the second AZD1222 dose. The rearranged segments are TRBV6-5 and TRBJ1-3, with no confidently assigned D gene. The CDR3 is CASNSGNTIYF. The DNA reads as follows: TGTGCCAGCAATTCCGGAAACACCATATATTTT.